A selection of T cell receptor beta chains follows, all from one sample in a study of T cell responses to AZD1222 COVID-19 vaccine. Sequenced by immunoSEQ multiplex PCR; TCRdb stores in-frame clones only, minus some. Counted here are about 120,000 clones, around 90% occurring once; the ten biggest clones make up roughly 2.7%. Material: peripheral blood, obtained 28 days after the second AZD1222 dose. Source of these receptors: an adult who received the AZD1222 COVID-19 vaccine. Both conserved end residues are part of each CDR3. D genes are given only for firm matches. Part of the rows lack a size; the others show once, few, many or a class for expanded clones.

J	D	size	V	DNA	CDR3
TRBJ1-2	TRBD1	.	TRBV10-3	TGTGCCATCAGTGAGCCGGACAGGGCGGGCTATGGCTACACCTTC	CAISEPDRAGYGYTF
TRBJ1-2	TRBD1	.	TRBV28	TGTGCCAGCAGTTTTGGGGACAGTCGCGGCTACACCTTC	CASSFGDSRGYTF
TRBJ2-1	TRBD1	.	TRBV28	TGTGCCAGCAGTTTTTCTGGGACAGCGAATATTGAGCAGTTCTTC	CASSFSGTANIEQFF
TRBJ1-4	.	.	TRBV6-5	TGTGCCAGCAGTTCCTCCCTCGCTCAACTGTTTTTT	CASSSSLAQLFF
TRBJ1-2	.	.	TRBV19	TGTGCCAGTAGTATAGACAGGGACTATGGCTACACCTTC	CASSIDRDYGYTF
TRBJ1-5	.	once	TRBV19	TGTGCCAGTAGGGGGATTTACAGGGATAGCAATCAGCCCCAGCATTTT	CASRGIYRDSNQPQHF
TRBJ1-5	.	.	TRBV7-2	TGTGCCAGCAGCCTAAACGCCGGGACGGCCCAGCCCCAGCATTTT	CASSLNAGTAQPQHF
TRBJ2-1	.	.	TRBV11-2	TGTGCCAGCAGCCCGGTTGGGGGCAGGGTAAGCGAGCAGTTCTTC	CASSPVGGRVSEQFF
TRBJ1-1	.	.	TRBV28	TGTGCCAGCACGGGGGACGGAGGGGTAGTGGGAGCTTTCTTT	CASTGDGGVVGAFF
TRBJ2-4	.	.	TRBV5-6	TGTGCCAGCAGCCCGGACTTTGAACTAGCCAAAAACATTCAGTACTTC	CASSPDFELAKNIQYF
TRBJ2-7	TRBD2	.	TRBV7-9	TGTGCCAGCAGCTCTAGCGGGGGGACCTCCTACGAGCGGTACTTC	CASSSSGGTSYERYF
TRBJ2-7	.	.	TRBV6-2/TRBV6-3	TGTGCCAGCAGTACATCGGTATACGAGCAGTACTTC	CASSTSVYEQYF
TRBJ2-3	.	.	TRBV7-2	TGTGCCAGCAGCTTAGTAGGGCACAGCACAGATACGCAGTATTTT	CASSLVGHSTDTQYF
TRBJ2-7	TRBD1	.	TRBV3-1/TRBV3-2	TGTGCCAGCAGCCGACAGGGTCCCTACGAGCAGTACTTC	CASSRQGPYEQYF
TRBJ2-7	TRBD1	.	TRBV7-9	TGTGCCAGCAGCCACAGGGGCGACCTCTCCGAGCAGTACTTC	CASSHRGDLSEQYF
TRBJ2-7	.	.	TRBV7-9	TGTGCCAGCAGCTTAGACGAGGGTTTTACCAGTTATTCCTACGAGCAGTACTTC	CASSLDEGFTSYSYEQYF
TRBJ1-3	.	.	TRBV9	TGTGCCAGCAGCGGAGCCAGGGCTGGAAACACCATATATTTT	CASSGARAGNTIYF
TRBJ2-3	.	.	TRBV9	TGTGCCAGCAGCGTAGAGGGGCGGGGAGATACGCAGTATTTT	CASSVEGRGDTQYF
TRBJ1-2	.	.	TRBV10-3	TGTGCCATCAGTGAGTCGGGGGACGGCTACACCTTC	CAISESGDGYTF
TRBJ1-5	.	few	TRBV11-3	TGTGCTTCCGGGGCAGGTAGTAATCAGCCCCAGCATTTT	CASGAGSNQPQHF
TRBJ1-4	.	.	TRBV19	TGTGCCAGTAGCATAAAATATGGCATCTACAATGAAAAACTGTTTTTT	CASSIKYGIYNEKLFF
TRBJ1-4	TRBD1	.	TRBV2	TGTGCCAGCAGCCGGGACAGGGATGAAAAACTGTTTTTT	CASSRDRDEKLFF
TRBJ1-1	.	.	TRBV11-3	TGTGCCAGCAGCCAGGATCATGGCATGAACACTGAAGCTTTCTTT	CASSQDHGMNTEAFF
TRBJ1-5	.	.	TRBV28	TGTGCCAGCAGTGATCATCAGCCCCAGCATTTT	CASSDHQPQHF
TRBJ2-5	.	.	TRBV5-1	TGCGCCAGCAGCGTGGGGGCCGGACAAGAGACCCAGTACTTC	CASSVGAGQETQYF
TRBJ1-2	.	.	TRBV30	TGTGCCCTAAACCGACAGGCCAACTATGGCTACACCTTC	CALNRQANYGYTF
TRBJ1-6	.	.	TRBV28	TGTGCCAGCAGTTTTGCAGGGTCTGGTTCACCCCTCCACTTT	CASSFAGSGSPLHF
TRBJ1-5	.	.	TRBV5-1	TGCGCCAGCAGCTTGTCAGGGTTGGGTAATCAGCCCCAGCATTTT	CASSLSGLGNQPQHF
TRBJ2-7	.	.	TRBV7-9	TGTGCCAGCAGCTTGGACTTACGCTCCTACGAGCAGTACTTC	CASSLDLRSYEQYF